This T cell receptor beta chain was sequenced in a study of long-term antiretroviral therapy in people with HIV. The study's findings and limits: ART adherence, viral resistance and therapy changes went unrecorded.

Everyone in the study who had HIV was treated in the United States. The assay used was immunoSEQ (version v3.0), run at survey level. Method: immunoSEQ multiplex PCR; TCRdb's copy keeps in-frame clones and lacks some. The data contain about 30,000 clones, 94% of them singletons. The CDR3 is 15 residues long. V gave up 2 bases and J gave up 1 base, with 8 bases separating them. Germline lookup yields CDR1 MNHNS and CDR2 SASEGT. In its sample, this clone was seen a few times. Its antigen is still unknown. The gene calls are TRBV6-1 and TRBJ2-2; D is unresolved. This TCR came from a man aged 50 to 59 with HIV. The input for sequencing was unsorted PBMCs, taken around 7.4 years after starting antiretroviral therapy. CDR3 DNA sequence: TGTGCCAGCAGTGAAACGAGCAAGAACACCGGGGAGCTGTTTTTT. The encoded protein is CASSETSKNTGELFF.